These 16 T cell receptor beta chains were all obtained from the same sample, sequenced in a study of T cell repertoires in aging, cancer and after chemotherapy. TCR beta rearrangements were amplified from peripheral blood genomic DNA. A mixed TRB-A/B primer pool amplified rearranged TRB by multiplex touch-down PCR. From the multiplex PCR reads, TCRdb called clonotypes with MiXCR, one entry per CDR3 protein. The sample consists of a few thousand distinct CDR3 sequences, more than 20% of them appearing once. What was sequenced was blood. The origin of the receptors is a human donor with a solid tumor.

The J gene is TRBJ1-1, the V gene TRBV14; a weak D match, TRBD1 (6 bases). The CDR3 is made up of 14 amino acids. The V and J ends lost 4 bases and 5 bases respectively, with 14 bases between them. Germline assignment: CDR1 SGHDN and CDR2 FVKESK. The CDR3 DNA follows: TGTGCCAGCAGCCGAGATACAGGGCGGACTGAAGCTTTCTTT. It translates to CASSRDTGRTEAFF.

By frequency in the sample, this clonotype is medium-sized (0.01 to 0.1%). V is TRBV12-3 or TRBV12-4 and J is TRBJ2-1, with 8 bases that match TRBD2. Trimming cost V 6 bases and J 4 bases; bases outside gene matches: 8. The CDR3 extends over 15 amino acids. The CDR3 loop reads CASRISGVRYNEQFF. The CDR3, as DNA: TGTGCCAGCAGAATTAGCGGGGTTCGATACAATGAGCAGTTCTTC.

The CDR3 here is CASSENRGLNEKLFF. The CDR3 coding sequence is TGTGCCAGCAGTGAAAACAGGGGCCTAAATGAAAAACTGTTTTTT. The chain has TRBV2 and TRBJ1-4, with 7 bases that match TRBD1. Germline CDR1 reads SNHLY; CDR2 reads FYNNEI. After removal of 2 bases from V and 5 bases from J, the junction contained 5 bases not matched to a gene. CDR3 length: 15 amino acids.

This clonotype counts as medium-sized. The V gene is TRBV11-2, the J gene TRBJ2-3; TRBD2 matches at 7 bases. CDR3 length equals 11 residues. The germline V gene has CDR1 SGHAT and CDR2 FQNNGV. With 4 bases clipped from V and 14 bases from J, the junction kept 6 bases outside the gene matches. The CDR3 loop is CASSYGGLRYF. In nucleotides, the CDR3 is TGTGCCAGCAGCTATGGGGGACTAAGGTATTTT.

Details on this clonotype: Just one base apart from a much larger clone, this may be a read error. This chain joins TRBV5-6 and TRBJ1-1; no clear D gene. CDR1 is SGHDT and CDR2 is YYEEEE in the germline V gene. The CDR3 runs 15 residues. The CDR3, as DNA: TGTGCCAGCAGCTCACGTCAGATTTTGAACACTGCAGCTTTCTTT. It is translated as CASSSRQILNTAAFF. The entire variable domain, with the rest obtained from reference TRBV5-6 and TRBJ1-1, is as follows: DAGVTQSPTHLIKTRGQQVTLRCSPKSGHDTVSWYQQALGQGPQFIFQYYEEEERQRGNFPDRFSGHQFPNYSSELNVNALLLGDSALYLCASSSRQILNTAAFFGQGTRLTVV.

By sample fraction, this clonotype is medium-sized. This chain uses TRBV5-6 with TRBJ1-1, with 7 bases matching TRBD1. V gave up 4 bases and J gave up 7 bases; unmatched junction bases: 10. Looked up from germline, CDR1 is SGHDT and CDR2 is YYEEEE. This CDR3 is 14 amino acids long. CDR3 in amino acids: CASSKIQGTGEAFF. CDR3 bases: TGTGCCAGCAGCAAAATACAGGGGACGGGTGAAGCTTTCTTT.

This clonotype was observed a few times. DNA for the CDR3: TGCGCCAGCAGCATGATAGCGGGGGGGCCCCGCAATGAGCAGTTCTTC. Its translation is CASSMIAGGPRNEQFF. This chain connects TRBV5-1 to TRBJ2-1; 11 nucleotides align to TRBD2. V lost 4 bases to trimming and J lost 6 bases; unmatched junction nucleotides: 9. This CDR3 contains 16 residues. Germline V gives CDR1 SGHRS, CDR2 YFSETQ.

The chain couples TRBV7-9 to TRBJ2-6, with 10 bases lining up with TRBD2. This CDR3 region has 19 residues. In germline, CDR1 is SEHNR, CDR2 FQNEAQ (reference sequence). Unmatched junction bases numbered 10, after V lost 5 bases and J lost 0 bases. The CDR3 DNA reads TGTGCCAGCAGCGTATTTAGCGGGGGGTCGTTCTCTGGGGCCAACGTCCTGACTTTC. This sequence encodes CASSVFSGGSFSGANVLTF.

This clonotype was found a few times. The chain has TRBV19 and TRBJ2-2; the D gene is possibly TRBD1 (6 bases). Trimming took 7 bases from V and 2 from J, leaving 11 bases between them. Looked up from germline, CDR1 is LNHDA and CDR2 is SQIVND (reference sequence). The CDR3 spans 14 residues. Written as DNA, the CDR3 is TGTGCCAGTACCGGGACAACTAACACCGGGGAGCTGTTTTTT. This gives the protein CASTGTTNTGELFF.

Remarks on this clonotype: A much larger clone is a single base away; this may be a read error. The chain recombines TRBV6-1 with TRBJ1-1; D is uncertain. Germline V CDR1 and CDR2: MNHNS, SASEGT. V was pared by 5 bases and J by 1 base, with 8 bases between. This CDR3 is 13 amino acids long. In DNA form, the CDR3 reads TGTGCCAGCAGTCTTACAGAGAACACTGAAGCTTTCTTT. Amino acid sequence: CASSLTENTEAFF.

The chain couples TRBV4-3 to TRBJ2-3; 11 bases agree with TRBD2. Losses at the gene ends were 1 base for V and 3 bases for J; bases not matched to a gene: 9. There are 18 residues in the CDR3. Germline V gives CDR1 LGHNA, CDR2 YSLEER. CDR3 region: CASSQAWALAGVTDTQYF. The CDR3 DNA sequence: TGCGCCAGCAGCCAAGCATGGGCACTAGCGGGGGTAACAGATACGCAGTATTTT.

The chain has TRBV7-3 and TRBJ2-2, with D perhaps TRBD1 (6 bases). CDR3 length: 13 amino acids. Trimming cost V 6 bases and J 9 bases, with 14 bases left between them. Germline CDR1 SGHTA, CDR2 FQGTGA. CDR3 sequence: CASSFLGGRELFF. For the CDR3, the DNA is TGTGCCAGCAGTTTCTTAGGGGGAAGGGAGCTGTTTTTT.

V usage is TRBV5-6 and J usage is TRBJ1-1; weak D call: TRBD1 (6 bases). Trimming pared 3 bases from V and 3 bases from J, leaving 9 bases between. CDR1 and CDR2 (germline): SGHDT, YYEEEE. The CDR3 covers 13 residues. The CDR3 here is CASSWGGHTEAFF. CDR3 sequence (DNA): TGTGCCAGCAGCTGGGGGGGGCACACTGAAGCTTTCTTT.

In regard to this clonotype: A read error may produce the germline difference seen at one junction end. This chain uses TRBV6-1 with TRBJ1-1; no clear D. Germline lookup yields CDR1 MNHNS and CDR2 SASEGT. The CDR3 has 14 amino acids. The CDR3 nucleotides read TGTGCCAGCAGCCGGACCTGGGTGAACACTGAAGCTTTATTT. It translates to CASSRTWVNTEALF.

About this clonotype itself: This may arise from a read error, as a much more abundant clone is one base away. The genes are TRBV10-3 and TRBJ2-1; maybe TRBD2 (5 bases). The CDR3 consists of 12 residues. The germline CDR1 and CDR2 sequences are ENHRY and SYGVKD. The CDR3 nucleotides read TGTACCACCAGGAGGTCCTACAATGAGCAGTTCTTC. Translation: CTTRRSYNEQFF.

This clonotype was observed a few times. The chain has TRBV2 and TRBJ1-6; a weak D match, TRBD1 (5 bases). The germline V gene has CDR1 SNHLY and CDR2 FYNNEI. V was cut by 6 bases and J by 0 bases, with 12 bases left in between. There are 16 residues in the CDR3. The CDR3 region has the DNA TGTGCCAGCAGGGGGCAGTCCAGCTCCTATAATTCACCCCTCCACTTT. Translated, it gives CASRGQSSSYNSPLHF.